The 15 T cell receptor beta chains listed next were all sequenced from one sample in a study of shared clonotypes between healthy human individuals. Repertoires were generated with immunoSEQ multiplex PCR, while TCRdb's copy carries only in-frame clones and drops some. The repertoire includes 950,000 to 1,100,000 clones, around 74% of them detected once, and approximately 1.5% sits in the top ten. Input material: memory CD4+ T cells sorted from blood. Subset defined: CD45RA-negative fraction. The source of these receptors is a man aged 18 to 30 in good health.

This clone was counted only a few times. The chain uses TRBV5-4 and TRBJ2-1; the D gene is possibly TRBD2 (7 bases). Germline loops: CDR1 SGHNT, CDR2 YYREEE (reference sequence). This CDR3 is built from 16 residues. V shed 0 bases and J shed 6 bases, with 16 bases lying between them. The CDR3 DNA reads as TGTGCCAGCAGCTTGGCCCGGGGGGCGCCTGGCAATGAGCAGTTCTTC. The encoded protein is CASSLARGAPGNEQFF.

The chain uses TRBV16 and TRBJ2-3; no reliable D call. Germline CDR1 and CDR2: KGHSY and FQNENV. The CDR3 is made up of 11 amino acids. Trimming shortened V by 2 bases and J by 7 bases, and 4 bases separated the two germline ends. The CDR3 coding sequence is TGTGCCAGCAGCCAAATTAATACGCAGTATTTT. This encodes CASSQINTQYF.

This clone was seen only once. This chain joins TRBV29-1 and TRBJ2-2; D uncertain. With 7 bases removed from V and 6 bases from J, the gap between germline ends came to 15 bases. This CDR3 has 13 amino acids. CDR1 is SQVTM and CDR2 is ANQGSEA in the germline V gene. CDR3 sequence: CSAGSTAAGELFF. The CDR3 bases are TGCAGCGCCGGGTCTACCGCGGCCGGGGAGCTGTTTTTT.

This chain uses TRBV6-4 with TRBJ1-1; no clear D gene. From germline, CDR1 is MRHNA and CDR2 SNTAGT. V lost 3 bases and J lost 3, with 8 bases in between. This CDR3 is 13 amino acids long. CDR3 in amino acids: CASSEARDTEAFF. The CDR3 nucleotides read TGTGCCAGCAGTGAGGCCCGGGACACTGAAGCTTTCTTT.

The rearrangement uses TRBV15 and TRBJ1-2, with TRBD1 as a possible D gene (6 bases). V lost 6 bases to trimming and J lost 7 bases, with 15 bases between them. This CDR3 comprises 13 residues. Looked up from germline, CDR1 is LNHNV and CDR2 is YYDKDF (reference sequence). CDR3 sequence (DNA): TGTGCCACCAGTGGGGGCGGAGGGCCTGGCTACACCTTC. Translating it yields CATSGGGGPGYTF.

There are a few counts of this clone. V gene TRBV7-2 combines with J gene TRBJ2-7, with 9 bases identical to TRBD1. CDR3 length: 15 residues. The trim removed 1 base at V and 2 bases at J, leaving 3 bases unmatched. Germline-derived CDR1 and CDR2 are SGHTA and FQGNSA. The CDR3 sequence: CASSLVGDRAYEQYF. As DNA, the CDR3 is TGTGCCAGCAGCTTAGTTGGGGACAGGGCCTACGAGCAGTACTTC.

In its sample, this clone was seen a few times. The rearrangement uses TRBV5-4 and TRBJ2-7; 7 bases map to TRBD1. The J segment lost 4 bases and the V segment lost 4 bases, leaving 5 bases of the junction unmatched. Germline assignment: CDR1 SGHNT and CDR2 YYREEE (reference sequence). This CDR3 has 13 residues. CDR3 amino acids: CASSRNRGYEQYF. The CDR3 coding sequence is TGTGCCAGCAGCCGAAACAGGGGATACGAGCAGTACTTC.

The chain uses TRBV2 and TRBJ2-1; D gene ambiguous. Per the germline V gene, CDR1 is SNHLY and CDR2 is FYNNEI. The CDR3 has 12 residues. With 4 bases removed from V and 12 bases from J, the gap between germline ends came to 13 bases. In DNA form, the CDR3 reads TGTGCCAGCAGTGTCGTTCCTAGTTCGCAGTTCTTC. This encodes CASSVVPSSQFF. Full variable domain (remainder filled in from reference TRBV2 and TRBJ2-1): EPEVTQTPSHQVTQMGQEVILRCVPISNHLYFYWYRQILGQKVEFLVSFYNNEISEKSEIFDDQFSVERPDGSNFTLKIRSTKLEDSAMYFCASSVVPSSQFFGPGTRLTVL.

The CDR3, as DNA: TGTGCCAGCAGCGAACCCAAGCCATTTGCCAGGGGGCCAGATACGCAGTATTTT. Its protein is CASSEPKPFARGPDTQYF. The gene calls are TRBV11-2 and TRBJ2-3, with 8 bases aligning to TRBD1. The CDR3 runs 18 residues. Germline lookup yields CDR1 SGHAT and CDR2 FQNNGV. Trimming took 5 bases from V and 4 from J; bases not matched to a gene: 17.

Concerning this clone: A read error may be the cause here, since a much bigger clone is one base away. This rearrangement joins TRBV6-6 to TRBJ2-3; 12 nucleotides align to TRBD2. This CDR3 is built from 16 residues. The germline V gene encodes CDR1 MNHNY and CDR2 SVGAGI (reference sequence). V was clipped by 4 bases and J by 1 base; unmatched bases: 3. CDR3 protein: CASSSGLAGRTDTQYF. The CDR3 bases are TGTGCCAGCAGTTCGGGACTAGCGGGCCGCACAGATACGCAGTATTTT.

In the case of this clone: Other DNA sequences in the sample encode the same CDR3. The J gene is TRBJ2-1, the V gene TRBV10-3; D is perhaps TRBD2 (5 bases). In germline, CDR1 is ENHRY, CDR2 SYGVKD. Deletions cut 10 bases from V and 0 bases from J, with 10 bases between. This CDR3 has 13 amino acids. The CDR3 loop reads CASAGSSYNEQFF. Here the CDR3 DNA reads TGTGCCAGTGCGGGTAGCTCCTACAATGAGCAGTTCTTC.

Remarks on this clone: This clone may be a read error of a much larger clone one base away. This sample also contains other DNA sequences that code for the same CDR3. This rearrangement joins TRBV27 to TRBJ1-5, with D uncertain. CDR1 is MNHEY and CDR2 is SMNVEV in the germline V gene (reference sequence). Trimming removed 2 bases at V and 2 bases at J, with 7 bases between. The CDR3 spans 14 residues. The CDR3 here is CASSLGQGNQPQHF. Written as DNA, the CDR3 is TGTGCCAGCAGTTTAGGGCAGGGCAATCAGCCCCAGCATTTT.

This chain joins TRBV19 and TRBJ1-4; D unclear. The CDR3 is 11 residues long. Trimming took 5 bases from V and 8 from J, leaving 6 bases between them. Germline lookup yields CDR1 LNHDA and CDR2 SQIVND (reference sequence). CDR3 loop: CASSSLEKLFF. Here the CDR3 DNA reads TGTGCCAGTAGTTCTCTAGAAAAACTGTTTTTT.

The chain has TRBV7-9 and TRBJ2-5; D unresolved. Trimming cost V 4 bases and J 4 bases, with 4 bases left between them. The CDR3 length is 11 residues. Germline V CDR1 and CDR2: SEHNR, FQNEAQ (reference sequence). The chain's CDR3 is CASSSRETQYF. The CDR3 nucleotides are TGTGCCAGCAGCTCGAGAGAGACCCAGTACTTC.

This clone was detected only a few times. The chain employs TRBV6-1 and TRBJ1-4, with D maybe TRBD1 (5 bases). CDR1 is MNHNS and CDR2 is SASEGT in the germline V gene. The CDR3 is 13 residues long. The germline V and J ends were trimmed by 3 bases and 10 bases, with 12 bases remaining between them. The CDR3 region has the DNA TGTGCCAGCAGTGAGGGACGGGGGGGAAAACTGTTTTTT. Its protein product is CASSEGRGGKLFF.